What follows are 2 T cell receptor beta chains derived from one specimen sequenced in a study of T cells in Graves' hyperthyroidism and ophthalmopathy. RNA transcripts provided the source from which TCR beta CDR3 regions were amplified. With the HTBI primer set, the TCR CDR3 went through a first round of RT-PCR. TCRdb reprocessed the multiplex PCR reads via MiXCR and lists one record per CDR3 protein. Among about 500,000 distinct CDR3 sequences, approximately 15% were seen once, and the ten largest hold 15% to 20%. The sample taken for sequencing was blood. These TCRs come from a young woman with Graves' hyperthyroidism.

This clonotype was seen at least ten times. The chain joins TRBV27 to TRBJ2-7, with TRBD1 matching over 7 bases. Germline V CDR1 and CDR2: MNHEY, SMNVEV (reference sequence). Losses at the gene ends were 8 bases for V and 4 bases for J; bases not matched to a gene: 2. This CDR3 has 11 residues. The CDR3 sequence is CASQDRYEQYF. The CDR3 DNA reads TGTGCCAGCCAGGACAGGTACGAGCAGTACTTC.

This clonotype was observed a few times. At one boundary the junction diverges from the germline segment, which might be a read error. The genes are TRBV5-4 and TRBJ1-3; D ambiguous. The CDR3 is made up of 15 amino acids. Germline V lookup: CDR1 SGHNT, CDR2 YYREEE (reference sequence). This CDR3 reads CASSLAPDSGNTMYF. Here the CDR3 DNA reads TGTGCCAGCAGCTTGGCTCCCGACTCTGGAAACACCATGTATTTT. Full variable domain (missing parts from reference TRBV5-4 and TRBJ1-3): ETGVTQSPTHLIKTRGQQVTLRCSSQSGHNTVSWYQQALGQGPQFIFQYYREEENGRGNFPPRFSGLQFPNYSSELNVNALELDDSALYLCASSLAPDSGNTMYFGEGSWLTVV.